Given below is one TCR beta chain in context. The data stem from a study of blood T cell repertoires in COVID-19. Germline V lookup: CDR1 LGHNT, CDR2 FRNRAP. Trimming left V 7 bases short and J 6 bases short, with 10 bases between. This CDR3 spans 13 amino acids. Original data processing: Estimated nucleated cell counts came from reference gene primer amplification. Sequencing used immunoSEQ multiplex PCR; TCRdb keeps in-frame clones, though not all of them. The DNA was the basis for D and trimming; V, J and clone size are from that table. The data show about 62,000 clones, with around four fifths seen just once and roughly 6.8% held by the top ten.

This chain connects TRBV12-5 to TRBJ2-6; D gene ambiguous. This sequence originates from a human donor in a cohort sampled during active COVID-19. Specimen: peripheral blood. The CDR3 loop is CASAPELANVLTF. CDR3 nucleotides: TGTGCTAGTGCCCCGGAGTTGGCCAACGTCCTGACTTTC.